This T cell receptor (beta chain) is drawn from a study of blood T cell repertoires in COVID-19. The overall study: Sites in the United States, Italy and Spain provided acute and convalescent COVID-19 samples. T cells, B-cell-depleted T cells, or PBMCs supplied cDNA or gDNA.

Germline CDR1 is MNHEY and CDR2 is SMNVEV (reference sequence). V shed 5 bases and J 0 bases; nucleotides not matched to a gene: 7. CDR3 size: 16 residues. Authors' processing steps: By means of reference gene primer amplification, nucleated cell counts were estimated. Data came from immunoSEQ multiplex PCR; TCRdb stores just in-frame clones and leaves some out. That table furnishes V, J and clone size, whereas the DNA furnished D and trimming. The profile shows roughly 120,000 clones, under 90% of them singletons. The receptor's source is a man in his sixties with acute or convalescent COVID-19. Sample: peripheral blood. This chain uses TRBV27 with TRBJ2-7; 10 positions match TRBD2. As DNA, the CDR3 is TGTGCCAGCAGTGCCTTAGCGGGAGGCCCCTCCTACGAGCAGTACTTC. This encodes CASSALAGGPSYEQYF.